This T cell receptor beta chain emerged from a study of Ad26.COV2.S vaccination and SARS-CoV-2 variants. About the study: By the intramuscular route, Ad26.COV2.S was given once, or twice 56 days apart. Study-level findings and limits: The TCR breadth and depth analyses may have produced an underestimate of total T cell responses. Non-spike TCR breadth showed similarity between vaccine and placebo recipients.

The CDR3 covers 16 residues. Germline values: CDR1 ENHRY, CDR2 SYGVKD. V dropped 2 bases and J dropped 4 bases, with 15 bases sitting between them. TCRdb's copy holds only in-frame clones and misses some; the assay was immunoSEQ multiplex PCR. Here the sample spans a few hundred thousand clones, about nine tenths being singletons. Treatment reported: 15 to 20 received Ad26.COV2.S at low or high dose, single or two shots; several received placebo; per-sample allocation not given. Each sample was drawn 63 days after the first injection (of vaccine or placebo). Within Boston, the person who donated was an adult of 18-55 years. To note about this clone: The antigen is undetermined.

The receptor was isolated from a person aged 18 to 65 who received the Ad26.COV2.S COVID-19 vaccine or a placebo. The specimen comprised peripheral blood, sampled in a trial of Ad26.COV2.S vaccine versus placebo. The rearrangement uses TRBV10-3 and TRBJ1-5, with a tentative D call TRBD1 (6 bases). CDR3 nucleotide sequence: TGTGCCATCAGTGAGGCCCCAGGGGTTCTTAATCAGCCCCAGCATTTT. It encodes CAISEAPGVLNQPQHF.